One and the same sample provided the 8 T cell receptor beta chains below, sequenced in a study of T cell repertoires in cytomegalovirus infection. TCRdb re-called the reads with MiXCR, one entry per CDR3 protein. The sample carries more than 200,000 distinct CDR3 sequences, approximately 9.2% recorded once. Input material: PBMCs. The receptors originated from a human donor in good health (CMV status not recorded). Some clones in this sample may be carry-over from other donors' samples.

This clonotype was recorded many times. The chain carries TRBV6-1 and TRBJ2-5, with D perhaps matching TRBD1 (6 bases). The ends were cut back, 5 bases at V and 2 bases at J, with 12 bases in the middle. This CDR3 is built from 14 residues. In germline, CDR1 is MNHNS, CDR2 SASEGT. CDR3 bases: TGTGCCAGCAGTCGGCCCGGGACACAAGAGACCCAGTACTTC. It encodes CASSRPGTQETQYF.

This clonotype was seen ten or more times. The chain joins TRBV7-2 to TRBJ1-6; possible D gene TRBD1, 5 bases. This CDR3 has 12 amino acids. Trimming took off 5 bases at V and 9 bases at J, with 8 bases between the two ends. Germline lookup yields CDR1 SGHTA and CDR2 FQGNSA. The DNA for the CDR3 is TGTGCCAGCAGCATGGGGCGTTCACCCCTCCACTTT. This encodes CASSMGRSPLHF. The variable domain in full, completed from reference TRBV7-2 and TRBJ1-6, reads GAGVSQSPSNKVTEKGKDVELRCDPISGHTALYWYRQSLGQGLEFLIYFQGNSAPDKSGLPSDRFSAERTGGSVSTLTIQRTQQEDSAVYLCASSMGRSPLHFGNGTRLTVT.

This clonotype showed up many times. The V gene is TRBV7-8, the J gene TRBJ2-4, with D possibly matching TRBD2 (6 bases). Trimming removed 3 bases at V and 3 bases at J, with 18 bases between. Germline values: CDR1 SGHVS, CDR2 FQNEAQ. CDR3 length: 17 residues. The CDR3 is CASSLVRTLGGKNIQYF. CDR3 in DNA: TGTGCCAGCAGCTTGGTTCGGACCCTGGGAGGCAAAAACATTCAGTACTTC.

This clonotype was observed many times. The chain has TRBV28 and TRBJ2-6; D tentatively fits TRBD1 or TRBD2 (7 bases each). Trimming cost V 5 bases and J 0 bases, with 14 bases left between them. This CDR3 is built from 17 residues. Germline values: CDR1 MDHEN, CDR2 SYDVKM. The CDR3 nucleotides are TGTGCCAGCAGTCAAGCGGGACAGCACTCTGGGGCCAACGTCCTGACTTTC. Residues: CASSQAGQHSGANVLTF.

In nucleotides, the CDR3 is TGCAGTGCTGAGGGACTAGCGGGGGCGGAAGATACGCAGTATTTT. Protein: CSAEGLAGAEDTQYF. This chain links TRBV20-1 with TRBJ2-3, with 14 bases aligning to TRBD2. CDR3 length: 15 amino acids. The J segment lost 5 bases and the V segment lost 5 bases, leaving 6 bases of the junction unmatched. Germline assignment: CDR1 DFQATT and CDR2 SNEGSKA (reference sequence).

This clonotype was counted at least ten times. The CDR3 region is CASSHMSSYEQYF. In DNA form, the CDR3 reads TGTGCCAGCAGCCACATGAGCTCCTACGAGCAGTACTTC. The V gene is TRBV3-1, the J gene TRBJ2-7; D is unclear. The V gene's germline CDR1 is LGHDT and CDR2 YNNKEL (reference sequence). The CDR3 loop spans 13 amino acids. Trimming removed 3 bases from V and 0 bases from J, with 6 bases in between.

This clonotype was seen repeatedly, ten times or more. The rearrangement uses TRBV11-2 and TRBJ2-5; D remains ambiguous. This CDR3 is 13 amino acids long. Germline V gene data show CDR1 as SGHAT and CDR2 as FQNNGV. With 4 bases removed from V and 1 base from J, the gap between germline ends came to 7 bases. CDR3 nucleotides: TGTGCCAGCAGCTCACGCGCCCAAGAGACCCAGTACTTC. Amino acid sequence: CASSSRAQETQYF.

A few counts support this clonotype. The chain uses TRBV29-1 and TRBJ2-1; 9 nucleotides agree with TRBD1. The ends lost 3 bases at V and 4 bases at J; junction bases unmatched: 10. Looked up from germline, CDR1 is SQVTM and CDR2 is ANQGSEA. The CDR3 totals 16 residues. The CDR3 DNA reads as TGCAGCGTTGACCCTACCGGGACAGGGTCGTACAATGAGCAGTTCTTC. This gives the protein CSVDPTGTGSYNEQFF.